A single T cell receptor (beta chain) is shown here with its context. This clone's antigen is unknown. Per-nucleotide qualities are absent, and no much larger clonotype sits a single base away. Trimming takes 5 bases off V and 5 bases off J; junction bases not matched to a gene: 17. The CDR1 and CDR2 encoded by the germline V gene (reference sequence) are SEHNR and FQNEAQ. Counted from cysteine to phenylalanine, this CDR3 has 17 amino acids. Of all the DNA, just the CDR3 is kept, 51 bases in frame from base 1. Following the manufacturer's instructions, TCR beta CDR3 regions were amplified by multiplex PCR with the immunoSEQ immune profiling system. An Illumina NextSeq system was used for sequencing. For the original study's pipeline: Sequence data were processed on the immunoSEQ Analyzer platform, and clonality was calculated as the square root of Simpson's index of productive rearrangements. Similarity in V and J usage was quantified by Jensen-Shannon distance, and CDR3 generation probabilities were calculated with OLGA. Shared CDR3 sequences were searched against the immuneACCESS database (August 2020) and VDJdb (December 2020). TCRdb re-hosts the immuneACCESS table, in-frame sequences only. Its copies lack some clones; in the studies checked, an unresolved V gene accounts for under half of them, and the cause for the rest is not known. V, J and clone size are those of that table, while D and trimming were read from the DNA. Present in this sample are about 23,000 clones, approximately 98% of which were seen just once. The ten top clones hold 0.12% to 0.15% of the sample.

These data originate in a study of monozygotic twins with cystic fibrosis (dated by TCRdb to 2020 to 2023). For the wider study: Barcoded libraries were prepared with roughly 15 PCR cycles from three micrograms of fragmented DNA. The study compared TCR beta repertoires within and between 16 monozygotic twin pairs with cystic fibrosis to assess genetic influence on V and J gene usage. Data for three of the twin pairs had already been reported earlier in a different context. Twins were ranked among over a thousand cohort participants for weight-for-height and FEVPerc (FEV1 disease centile) on the day of blood sampling. The cohort included ten female and six male twin pairs, mostly children and adolescents, aged about 2.0 to 40 years with a median of about 8.2 years. Broader findings and caveats from the paper: V gene usage was most similar to the co-twin for 13 of 16 pairs, and J usage for 8 of 16 pairs, suggesting genetic constraints. The cohort was small, and the number of shared CDR3s showed no association with age, concordance or disease severity. Significantly higher nucleotide-identical clonotype sharing was observed within monozygotic CF twin pairs than between unrelated CF individuals (P = 0.000026, Mann-Whitney). Simpson clonality was generally low (median approximately 0.0095), suggesting a naive-dominated repertoire, with higher clonality in the most severely affected patients.

The twin pairs came from the European Cystic Fibrosis Twin and Sibling Study Cohort, which recruited patients from over a hundred CF clinics across 14 European countries. Zygosity and CFTR genotype were confirmed in-house, and zygosity was tested by multiplex PCR of nine short tandem repeat loci. Each twin gave a peripheral blood sample, and clinical parameters were documented on that same day of blood sampling. Phenol/chloroform extraction was used to isolate genomic DNA from peripheral blood cells, and the DNA was then kept in TE buffer at 4 degrees C. The chain uses TRBV7-9 and TRBJ1-2, with 7 central nucleotides matching TRBD1. This TCR was sampled from a girl between 5 and 17 years old with cystic fibrosis. Material: blood. The CDR3 sequence is CASSPYSSTGAAYGYTF. In nucleotide form, the sequence is TGTGCCAGCAGCCCATACTCCTCAACAGGGGCCGCATATGGCTACACCTTC.